This TCR beta chain is drawn from a study of response to subunit inactivated influenza vaccine. A single record per CDR3 protein comes from TCRdb applying MiXCR to the RT-PCR reads. Altogether approximately 680,000 distinct CDR3 sequences are present, 15% to 17% being singletons, with the ten largest covering roughly 10%. There are a few counts of this clonotype. Its antigen is currently unknown. Trimming removed 0 bases from V and 6 bases from J, with 3 bases in between. Germline CDR1 and CDR2: SGDLS and YYNGEE. The CDR3 sequence is 12 residues long. Regarding the study as a whole: Authors suggested each seasonal flu vaccination may recruit only limited numbers of new T cells.

The V and J genes are TRBV9 and TRBJ2-2; D is uncertain. The specimen was PBMCs from blood, collected about 12 days after vaccination. This sequence originates from a man aged 45-60 years who received an inactivated influenza vaccine. DNA of the CDR3: TGTGCCAGCAGCGTAGTGGCCGGGGAGCTGTTTTTT. Encoded protein: CASSVVAGELFF.